The clone carrying this TCR beta chain showed up just a few times. The antigen remains undetermined. Sequencing relied on a cDNA template that was reverse transcribed from extracted RNA. This table comes from immunoSEQ multiplex PCR, and its TCRdb copy is limited to in-frame clones, with some not included. The data show about 210,000 clones, 50% to 70% seen once. Trimming stripped 7 bases from V and 9 bases from J, with 25 bases between. Germline CDR1 and CDR2: MDHEN and SYDVKM. This CDR3 is 16 amino acids long. Treatment specified: oral pan-JAK inhibitor, 5-10 mg twice daily. Lesional scalp punch biopsies and peripheral blood came from alopecia areata patients. It was from PBMCs that CD4+ and CD8+ T cells were sorted. These data originate in a study of CD8+ T cells in alopecia areata. Study-level results: In blood and scalp, many expanded lesional clones persisted during tofacitinib.

V and J are TRBV28 and TRBJ2-1, with a tentative D call TRBD2 (5 bases). The sample here was CD4+ T cells sorted from blood, taken at week 4, from a patient treated with tofacitinib. This TCR was recovered from a human donor with alopecia areata. CDR3: CASTVQTGSRAGEQFF. CDR3 sequence (DNA): TGTGCCAGCACGGTGCAGACGGGATCCCGCGCCGGTGAGCAGTTCTTC.